A single sample is the source of the 10 T cell receptor beta chains below, sequenced in a study of tumor and adjacent non-tumor tissue in lung cancer. A modified ARM-PCR protocol with three rounds of nested PCR amplified TCRbeta. MiXCR, run by TCRdb on the multiplex PCR reads, gives a single entry per CDR3 protein. The profile shows just over 200,000 distinct CDR3 sequences, 60% to 85% of them singletons. RNA was extracted from bulk tissue without any cell sorting. The sequencing sample was made of lung tumor tissue. These receptors all come from a man aged 55 to 70 with non-small cell lung cancer.

With respect to this clonotype: Compared with germline, one end of the junction differs, possibly owing to a read error. V usage is TRBV20-1 and J usage is TRBJ2-2; D unresolved. This CDR3 is 17 amino acids long. Germline assignment: CDR1 DFQATT and CDR2 SNEGSKA (reference sequence). The CDR3 DNA reads as TGCAGTGCTAGAGATCGAGGCAGGCCTGCGAACACCGAGGAGCTGTTTTTT. Translation: CSARDRGRPANTEELFF.

Concerning this clonotype: One end of the junction varies from germline; a read error may be responsible. The CDR3 here is CSARDDIGKLFF. The CDR3 DNA is TGCAGCGCCCGGGATGACATCGGGAAGCTGTTTTTT. The V gene is TRBV29-1, the J gene TRBJ2-2; D might be TRBD2 (5 bases). CDR1 is SQVTM, CDR2 ANQGSEA, per germline. This CDR3 is 12 amino acids long.

As regards this clonotype: Given the absence of the conserved phenylalanine or tryptophan at the CDR3 end, a read error is likely. The DNA of the CDR3 is TGCGCCAGCACCCGGGGGACTGCGAACACCGGGGAGCTGTTTCTT. It yields the protein CASTRGTANTGELFL. This chain uses TRBV5-1 with TRBJ2-2; perhaps TRBD2 as D (6 bases). The length of the CDR3 is 15 residues. Germline lookup yields CDR1 SGHRS and CDR2 YFSETQ. V lost 6 bases to trimming and J lost 0 bases, with 12 bases between them.

This clonotype showed up just once. This sequence may be a read error, since a much larger clone differs from it by one base. The chain uses TRBV6-6 and TRBJ2-1; 7 nucleotides agree with TRBD2. In germline, CDR1 is MNHNY, CDR2 SVGAGI (reference sequence). With V trimmed by 8 bases and J by 7 bases, 11 bases remained unmatched. This CDR3 is built from 14 residues. The CDR3 nucleotides are TGTGCCAGCGGATCCGGGACTATGGGTAATGAGCAGTTCTTC. This encodes CASGSGTMGNEQFF.

This clonotype showed up just a few times. V gene TRBV4-2 combines with J gene TRBJ2-3; TRBD2 matches at 9 bases. V gave up 1 base and J gave up 3 bases; unmatched junction bases: 11. Looked up from germline, CDR1 is LGHNA and CDR2 is YNFKEQ. There are 18 residues in the CDR3. CDR3 region: CASSQGSHSGGLTDTQYF. In nucleotides, the CDR3 is TGTGCCAGCAGCCAAGGGTCTCATAGCGGGGGCTTAACAGATACGCAGTATTTT.

Regarding this clonotype: Possible read error: a much larger clone is one base away. The genes are TRBV20-1 and TRBJ2-1, with D perhaps matching TRBD2 (6 bases). CDR3 length: 15 amino acids. Germline V gives CDR1 DFQATT, CDR2 SNEGSKA (reference sequence). CDR3 amino acids: CSAGRAGYSYNEQSF. The CDR3, as DNA: TGCAGTGCTGGAAGAGCGGGCTACTCCTACAATGAGCAGTCCTTC.

This chain joins TRBV20-1 and TRBJ1-3; possibly TRBD1 for D (5 bases). The germline gives CDR1 DFQATT, CDR2 SNEGSKA (reference sequence). CDR3 length equals 16 residues. The V gene lost 3 bases and the J gene lost 0 bases, with 15 bases spanning the gap. The CDR3 reads CSASVWDGNSGNTIYF. The CDR3 bases are TGCAGTGCTAGTGTGTGGGACGGAAACTCTGGAAACACCATATATTTT.

Of note for this clonotype: The germline gene is not matched at one end of the junction; a read error may be the cause. The chain uses TRBV20-1 and TRBJ1-5; D gene unclear. Germline CDR1 DFQATT, CDR2 SNEGSKA (reference sequence). The CDR3 extends over 18 amino acids. This chain's CDR3 is CSARDGGRVRSSIQPQHF. Here the CDR3 DNA reads TGCAGTGCTAGAGATGGCGGTCGGGTTCGGTCTAGCATTCAGCCCCAGCATTTT.

Points on this clonotype: Since a much larger clone is just one base distant, this may be a read error. This chain joins TRBV6-1 and TRBJ2-7, with D tentatively TRBD2 (6 bases). CDR1 is MNHNS, CDR2 SASEGT, per germline. V was cut by 7 bases and J by 2 bases, with 15 bases left in between. The CDR3 length is 14 residues. CDR3 sequence (DNA): TGTGCCAGCATGCGGGACGGTCCGCCCTACGAGCAGTACTTC. Encoded protein: CASMRDGPPYEQYF.

As to this clonotype: A read error may be the cause here, since a much bigger clone is one base away. This sequence joins TRBV20-1 and TRBJ1-5; tentative D call: TRBD1 (6 bases). Germline V gene lookup returns CDR1 DFQATT and CDR2 SNEGSKA (reference sequence). CDR3 length: 14 residues. The CDR3 protein is CNARERTGNQPQHF. CDR3 in DNA: TGCAATGCTAGAGAGCGGACAGGCAATCAGCCCCAGCATTTT.